These 3 T cell receptor beta chains came from one sample sequenced in a study of T cells in Graves' hyperthyroidism and ophthalmopathy. TCR beta CDR3 region amplification was performed from RNA transcripts. First-round RT-PCR with HTBI primers amplified the TCR CDR3 region. TCRdb redid the calling of the multiplex PCR reads with MiXCR, one entry per CDR3 protein. The sample includes about 570,000 distinct CDR3 sequences, more than 45% of them seen just once. Source material: peripheral blood or thyroid tissue (not recorded which). Source of these receptors: an adult woman with Graves' disease, either hyperthyroidism or ophthalmopathy (not recorded which).

The chain employs TRBV10-3 and TRBJ2-2; D not certain. CDR1 is ENHRY, CDR2 SYGVKD, per germline. The CDR3 runs 13 residues. Trimming left V 7 bases short and J 1 base short, with 7 bases between. CDR3 DNA: TGTGCCATCAAGGACCTGAACACCGGGGAGCTGTTTTTT. Its translation is CAIKDLNTGELFF.

This rearrangement joins TRBV10-3 to TRBJ1-5; no clear D gene. CDR1 ENHRY and CDR2 SYGVKD come from the germline V gene. Trimming cost V 0 bases and J 6 bases, with 6 bases left between them. This CDR3 has 13 amino acids. The CDR3 DNA follows: TGTGCCATCAGTGAGTCGAAGGGTCAGCCCCAGCATTTT. Encoded protein: CAISESKGQPQHF.

A word on this clonotype: Compared with germline, one end of the junction differs, possibly owing to a read error. The chain recombines TRBV28 with TRBJ1-6; 7 positions agree with TRBD1. The germline V gene has CDR1 MDHEN and CDR2 SYDVKM. This CDR3 is 16 amino acids long. The CDR3 here is CTSSLLQGFRDSPLHF. CDR3 nucleotide sequence: TGTACCAGCAGTTTACTACAGGGGTTCAGGGATTCACCCCTCCACTTT.